This TCR beta chain was captured in a study of control samples from healthy donors and cancer patients. Profiling relied on immunoSEQ multiplex PCR, and the TCRdb table lists in-frame clones only, not all of them. The sample contains 100,000 to 150,000 clones, about 93% of which appear only once. Trimming stripped 7 bases from V and 2 bases from J, with 17 bases between. This CDR3 is 15 amino acids long. CDR1 SQVTM and CDR2 ANQGSEA come from the germline V gene. The sequenced sample consisted of PBMCs. The gene calls are TRBV29-1 and TRBJ1-4; D is unclear. This TCR was sampled from a man in his fifties or sixties with head and neck cancer. CDR3 residues: CSAGGRIGTNEKLFF. CDR3 coding DNA: TGCAGCGCCGGCGGGAGGATTGGGACTAATGAAAAACTGTTTTTT.